Presented here are 7 T cell receptor beta chains from one specimen sequenced in a study of shared T cell receptors in the human thymus (dated by TCRdb to about 2021). The library was prepared using the immunoSEQ multiplex PCR assay. As stored in TCRdb, this immuneACCESS dataset retains in-frame rearrangements with V and J assigned. A fraction of the clones does not appear; measured against another copy, unresolved V genes explain less than half of the discrepancy, and the remainder lacks a known reason. The sample profile shows about 660,000 clones; around 87% of them were found once. The biggest ten clones account for roughly 0.0089% of the sample. These data also featured in a second study, about human thymus T cells.

The sequenced sample was thymocytes. These receptors were taken from a boy under two years old with a congenital heart defect. Donor details come from another sample of the same person, matched by shared clones.

The rearrangement uses TRBV30 and TRBJ1-2; maybe TRBD1 (5 bases). The germline V and J ends were trimmed by 7 bases and 6 bases, with 15 bases remaining between them. Germline CDR1 GTSNPN, CDR2 SVGIG (reference sequence). The CDR3 contains 12 residues. The CDR3, as DNA: TGTGCCTCGACGCCAGGGCCAGATGGCTACACCTTC. It translates to CASTPGPDGYTF. The full variable domain, rest sourced from reference TRBV30 and TRBJ1-2, is SQTIHQWPATLVQPVGSPLSLECTVEGTSNPNLYWYRQAAGRGLQLLFYSVGIGQISSEVPQNLSASRPQDRQFILSSKKLLLSDSGFYLCASTPGPDGYTFGSGTRLTVV.

The genes are TRBV25-1 and TRBJ1-2; tentatively, D is TRBD1 (6 bases). V dropped 1 base and J dropped 2 bases, with 14 bases sitting between them. The CDR3 is 16 amino acids. The V gene's germline CDR1 is MGHDK and CDR2 SYGVNS. The chain's CDR3 is CASSELGAGSNYGYTF. The CDR3 nucleotides are TGTGCCAGCAGTGAATTGGGGGCAGGATCCAACTATGGCTACACCTTC.

The chain uses TRBV19 and TRBJ1-6, with 9 bases fitting TRBD1. CDR1 is LNHDA and CDR2 is SQIVND in the germline V gene (reference sequence). CDR3 length: 15 amino acids. V was pared by 4 bases and J by 9 bases, with 7 bases of the junction left unmatched. This CDR3 is CASSTGTGNRSPLHF. DNA for the CDR3: TGTGCCAGTAGTACCGGGACAGGGAATCGTTCACCCCTCCACTTT.

This sequence joins TRBV30 and TRBJ2-3; D may be TRBD1 (5 bases). CDR1 is GTSNPN and CDR2 is SVGIG in the germline V gene (reference sequence). CDR3 length: 17 residues. The V end was cut by 0 bases, the J end by 2 bases, with 18 bases between. CDR3 in amino acids: CAWSVIFAGNPTDTQYF. CDR3 nucleotides: TGTGCCTGGAGTGTAATATTCGCAGGGAACCCCACAGATACGCAGTATTTT.

V is TRBV5-4 and J is TRBJ2-1, with 10 nucleotides matching TRBD2. Trimming at V came to 2 bases and at J to 8 bases, leaving 7 bases not matched to a gene. The CDR3 totals 15 residues. CDR1 and CDR2 from the germline V gene are SGHNT and YYREEE (reference sequence). CDR3 in amino acids: CASSFKGLADDEQFF. DNA of the CDR3: TGTGCCAGCAGCTTTAAAGGACTAGCGGACGATGAGCAGTTCTTC.

V gene TRBV5-6 combines with J gene TRBJ2-2, with 9 nucleotides matching TRBD1. Germline CDR1 SGHDT, CDR2 YYEEEE. The CDR3 runs to 15 residues. Trimming cost V 4 bases and J 3 bases; bases outside gene matches: 4. The DNA of the CDR3 is TGTGCCAGCAGCAAGGGACAGGGATACACCGGGGAGCTGTTTTTT. Residues: CASSKGQGYTGELFF.

CDR3 residues: CSVETDSPGLAGTHTTDTQYF. CDR3 sequence (DNA): TGCAGCGTTGAGACGGACAGCCCGGGACTAGCGGGGACCCATACTACAGATACGCAGTATTTT. V and J are TRBV29-1 and TRBJ2-3; 13 bases agree with TRBD2. This CDR3 has 21 amino acids. Losses at the gene ends were 3 bases for V and 3 bases for J; bases not matched to a gene: 21. The germline V gene has CDR1 SQVTM and CDR2 ANQGSEA.